This T cell receptor (beta chain) derives from a study of spatial heterogeneity in lung cancer. The overall study: On average, each unique TCR and UMI combination appeared more than ten times in raw reads.

Time point indicated: blood at routine non-recurrence follow-up after resection. Whole RNA, which was extracted from tumor, nontumor lung tissue or frozen PBMC, was sequenced without any cell sorting. From germline, CDR1 is KGHSH and CDR2 LQKENI. The ends were cut back, 5 bases at V and 6 bases at J, with 9 bases in the middle. The CDR3 has 12 residues. The table lists this clonotype with a few counts. A single record per CDR3 protein comes from TCRdb applying MiXCR to the 5' RACE reads. The sample shows around 100,000 distinct CDR3 sequences, less than 14% of them seen only once. The chain links TRBV18 to TRBJ2-3; D is uncertain. Sequenced here: PBMCs, sampled at follow-up. This receptor was obtained from a female donor with early-stage non-small cell lung cancer. CDR3 protein: CASSGSFDTQYF. CDR3 bases: TGTGCCAGCTCAGGTTCGTTTGATACGCAGTATTTT.